The 5 T cell receptor beta chains in this list originate from one sample, sequenced in a study of cytomegalovirus exposure and HLA in healthy donors (dated by TCRdb to the late 2010s). The library was built by means of the immunoSEQ multiplex PCR assay. The multiplex PCR relied on a mix of 60 forward primers for TCR Vbeta segments and 13 reverse primers for TCR Jbeta segments. TCRdb re-hosts the immuneACCESS table, in-frame sequences only. Its copies lack some clones; in the studies checked, an unresolved V gene accounts for under half of them, and the cause for the rest is not known. The sample table holds 110,000 to 150,000 clones. The top ten constitute around 2.4% of the sample. Sequencing input: PBMCs. These receptors all stem from a woman younger than 35 in good health and CMV-seronegative.

The chain has TRBV6-1 and TRBJ1-1; D may be TRBD1 (5 bases). Trimming cost V 6 bases and J 1 base, with 9 bases left between them. The germline gives CDR1 MNHNS, CDR2 SASEGT. The length of the CDR3 is 13 residues. CDR3 loop: CASRLTGNTEAFF. The CDR3, as DNA: TGTGCCAGCAGACTAACAGGGAACACTGAAGCTTTCTTT.

J is TRBJ2-3 and V is TRBV6-1; TRBD2 agrees at 15 bases. J was trimmed by 4 bases and V by 4 bases; bases with no gene match: 9. Germline lookup yields CDR1 MNHNS and CDR2 SASEGT. This CDR3 has 18 residues. CDR3 sequence: CASSARTSGRDSADTQYF. Here the CDR3 DNA reads TGTGCCAGCAGTGCCCGGACTAGCGGGAGGGATAGCGCAGATACGCAGTATTTT.

J is TRBJ2-7 and V is TRBV28; D call uncertain. The CDR3 is 14 amino acids. Germline assignment: CDR1 MDHEN and CDR2 SYDVKM. Deletions cut 6 bases from V and 0 bases from J, with 12 bases between. The CDR3 region has the DNA TGTGCCAGCAGCGTCGATCAGGCCTCCTACGAGCAGTACTTC. This codes for CASSVDQASYEQYF.

The chain carries TRBV7-2 and TRBJ1-2, with TRBD1 identical over 9 bases. This CDR3 has 15 amino acids. Germline CDR1 is SGHTA and CDR2 is FQGNSA. J gave up 3 bases and V 7 bases, and 9 bases lay outside the gene matches. CDR3 region: CASTPGQGSDYGYTF. Here the CDR3 DNA reads TGTGCCAGCACGCCGGGACAGGGATCTGACTATGGCTACACCTTC.

The chain joins TRBV10-3 to TRBJ2-1; no clear D. The CDR3 consists of 14 residues. V lost 7 bases to trimming and J lost 2 bases, with 12 bases between them. The V gene's germline CDR1 is ENHRY and CDR2 SYGVKD. Written as DNA, the CDR3 is TGTGCCATCACTAGGAGTACCCCCTACAATGAGCAGTTCTTC. Translation gives CAITRSTPYNEQFF.